The source of this T cell receptor beta chain is a study of blood T cell repertoires in COVID-19 (dated by TCRdb to 2020 to 2022). Looking at the study overall: Samples from collaborators originated in the United States, Italy and Spain and spanned both the acute and convalescent phases of COVID-19. The material from the prospective study consisted of cDNA or gDNA derived from T cells, B-cell-depleted T cells, or PBMCs. Deeply sampled blood TCRbeta repertoires from subjects exposed to, actively infected with, or recovered from COVID-19 were included in the dataset. A freely available public database, intended as a resource for researchers studying the immune response to SARS-CoV-2, is where the repertoires were released. Samples came from the ongoing ImmuneRACE study (first 160 participants) plus 1,254 subjects from 6 global collaborators. Sample metadata almost always included a de-identified subject ID, COVID-19 status, age in years and sex. HLA class I and class II types, where available, came from metadata supplied by the sample provider rather than from assay-based typing.

Whole blood was collected in K2EDTA tubes by collaborating institutions according to the institutions' own protocols. For TCRbeta analysis, collaborator samples were shipped as frozen whole blood, as isolated PBMCs, or as DNA extracted from either sample type. The research as a whole found: How much clinical and demographic metadata was included differed by source and by participant, and the metadata was provided uncurated.

TCRbeta CDR3 regions were amplified from genomic DNA using the immunoSEQ Assay, a bias-controlled multiplex PCR. In the paper's pipeline: The number of nucleated cells in each sample was estimated by amplification of reference gene primers within the assay. Sequence reads were collapsed and filtered to measure the absolute abundance of every unique TCRbeta CDR3 rearrangement. For each sample, productive Simpson clonality was calculated by taking the square root of Simpson's diversity index across productive rearrangements. TCRdb obtained this table from immuneACCESS and retained in-frame rearrangements with V and J assigned. These tables miss some clones; where compared with another copy, unresolved V genes account for less than half of the shortfall, and the remainder is unexplained. V and J calls and clone size are given by that table; D and trimming were obtained from the DNA. The sample yields 55,000 to 65,000 clones; roughly four fifths were counted once. The ten biggest clones cover 10% to 15% of the sample.

As for this clone: The target of this receptor is not known. Base qualities are missing; no much larger clone stands one base away.

The sequence came from a human donor in a cohort sampled during active COVID-19. Material: peripheral blood.

CDR3 region: CASSLALGLSNQPQHF. In nucleotide form, the sequence is TGTGCCAGCAGCTTAGCGCTGGGACTGAGCAATCAGCCCCAGCATTTT. The sequence is built from TRBV7-9 and TRBJ1-5; TRBD1 is perhaps the D gene, given 5 matching bases. From its cysteine to its phenylalanine, the CDR3 spans 16 amino acids. The only DNA kept is the CDR3, 48 bases in frame from the first base. CDR1 and CDR2 were assigned from the germline V gene (reference sequence) as SEHNR and FQNEAQ. V drops 0 bases and J drops 1 base, leaving 10 bases in between.